Listed below are T cell receptor beta chains from one sample, sequenced in a study of regulatory T cells in long-lasting Graves disease. From the multiplex PCR reads, TCRdb called clonotypes with MiXCR, one entry per CDR3 protein. The sample has around 420,000 distinct CDR3 sequences; 15% to 17% are singletons. The input for sequencing was peripheral blood mononuclear cells (PBMCs), taken at new diagnosis, from a patient treated with antithyroid drugs. The receptors come from a female donor with Graves disease. CDR3s include the opening cysteine and the closing phenylalanine or tryptophan. The order of the fields is V gene, D gene, J gene, clone size, CDR3 DNA, CDR3 protein. The D gene is left open where the match is weak. Expanded clones are given a class, and other clones once, few, many or no size at all.

>TRBV11-1|TRBD1|TRBJ1-6|-
TGTGCCAGCAGCCTTAGGGGAAAGCGACAGGGGCGCGCCTCACCCCTCCACTTT
CASSLRGKRQGRASPLHF
>TRBV7-9|-|TRBJ1-6|many
TGTGCCAGCAGCTCAACCGGGGGGAATTCACCCCTCCACTTT
CASSSTGGNSPLHF
>TRBV12-3/TRBV12-4|-|TRBJ1-6|many
TGTGCCAGCAGTTCAGGAATGGTCAACGGGGTTTCACCCCTCCACTTT
CASSSGMVNGVSPLHF
>TRBV2|-|TRBJ1-1|many
TGTGCCAGCAGTGATACGGCTTATGAAGCTTTCTTT
CASSDTAYEAFF
>TRBV7-2|-|TRBJ1-5|many
TGTGCCAGCAGCCTTTCGGGGGGTACCCATCTTAGCACAGATACGCAGCATTTT
CASSLSGGTHLSTDTQHF
>TRBV7-9|TRBD2|TRBJ2-3|-
TGTGCCAGCAGCGCGCCAGGACTAGTAACCACAGATACGCAGTATTTT
CASSAPGLVTTDTQYF
>TRBV4-1|-|TRBJ1-1|many
TGCGCCAGCAGCCAGGGCCCCGCGACAGCTATTAACACTGAAGCTTTCTTT
CASSQGPATAINTEAFF
>TRBV20-1|-|TRBJ1-5|many
TGCAGTGCTAGATGGTATGTGGATCAGCCCCAGCATTTT
CSARWYVDQPQHF
>TRBV5-5|TRBD1|TRBJ1-3|-
TGTGCCAGCAGTTCGGACAGGGGCCGAGGGAATGGAAACACCATATATTTT
CASSSDRGRGNGNTIYF
>TRBV27|TRBD1|TRBJ2-5|few
TGTGCCAGCAGTCCCTTGGACAGGGGGTACCAAGAGACCCAGTACTTC
CASSPLDRGYQETQYF
>TRBV3-1|-|TRBJ1-2|few
TGTGCCAGCAGCCAAGATCTTACGGCCTATGGCTACACCTTC
CASSQDLTAYGYTF
>TRBV25-1|-|TRBJ1-5|many
TGTGCCAGCAGGGGGAGAGGGAATCAGCCCCAGCATTTT
CASRGRGNQPQHF
>TRBV7-8|-|TRBJ1-2|many
TGTGCCAGCAGCTTAGGATATAATCACTATGGCTACACCTTC
CASSLGYNHYGYTF
>TRBV12-3/TRBV12-4|-|TRBJ1-2|many
TGTGCCAGCAGTTTTCAGACGGGGGGAGGAAACTATGGCTACACCTTC
CASSFQTGGGNYGYTF
>TRBV5-1|-|TRBJ2-3|few
TGCGCCAGCAGCTTGCGGGATAAGGATACGCAGTATTTT
CASSLRDKDTQYF
>TRBV28|-|TRBJ2-7|many
TGTGCCAGCAGTTTGGTCCGCTGGGAGCAGTACTTC
CASSLVRWEQYF
>TRBV4-2|TRBD1|TRBJ1-1|-
TGTGCCAGCAGCCAAGGAATAGACAACAGGGGGCGTCGGACTGAAGCTTTCTTT
CASSQGIDNRGRRTEAFF
>TRBV7-3|-|TRBJ2-3|many
TGTGCCAGCAGCCTTCGGGGTGCTCTAACGACTAGCACAGATACGCAGTATTTT
CASSLRGALTTSTDTQYF
>TRBV19|-|TRBJ1-5|many
TGTGCCAGTAGTATAGTGGGACGCAATCAGCCCCAGCATTTT
CASSIVGRNQPQHF
>TRBV10-1|TRBD1|TRBJ1-4|many
TGCGCCAGCAGTGACTCAAGGACAGGGTCGGAAAAACTGTTTTTT
CASSDSRTGSEKLFF
>TRBV6-2/TRBV6-3|-|TRBJ1-4|-
TGTGCCAGCAGCCCGAAGAGTCCAACTAATGAAAAACTGTCTTTT
CASSPKSPTNEKLSF
>TRBV29-1|-|TRBJ1-2|many
TGCAGCGTTATGGACTGGAGTAGCTATGGCTACACCTTC
CSVMDWSSYGYTF
>TRBV5-1|-|TRBJ1-1|many
TGCGCCAGCAGCGCCCCTGACGGCAACACTGAAGCTTTCTTT
CASSAPDGNTEAFF
>TRBV19|TRBD1|TRBJ1-1|-
TGTGCCAGTAGGCTCCCCCCCGGACAGGGGATCACTGAAGCTTTCTTT
CASRLPPGQGITEAFF
>TRBV20-1|TRBD1|TRBJ2-5|few
TGCAGTGCTAGGCCCCGGACAGGGATATTGGCCGAAGAGACCCAGTACTTC
CSARPRTGILAEETQYF
>TRBV9|-|TRBJ1-1|many
TGTGCCAGCAGCCCCCAGGTGGGGCTGAACACTGAAGCTTTCTTT
CASSPQVGLNTEAFF
>TRBV12-3/TRBV12-4|-|TRBJ1-1|many
TGTGCCAGCAAGCCTGCAGGGAACACTGAAGCTTTCTTT
CASKPAGNTEAFF
>TRBV7-2|TRBD1|TRBJ2-2|many
TGTGCCAGCAGCTCCCGGGACAGGGACACCGGGGAGCTGTTTTTT
CASSSRDRDTGELFF
>TRBV7-8|-|TRBJ2-3|-
TGTGCCAGCAGCTTAGCGCCTACAGTCACAGATACGCAGTATTTT
CASSLAPTVTDTQYF
>TRBV3-1|-|TRBJ2-1|-
TGTGCCAGCAGCCAAGCGAACCTTCCGTACGATGAGCAGTTCTTC
CASSQANLPYDEQFF
>TRBV27|-|TRBJ2-1|many
TGTGCCAGCGCAACCCCGGGTGAGCAGTTCTTC
CASATPGEQFF
>TRBV2|-|TRBJ1-5|many
TGTGCCAGCAGTTCCCGGACGAGGAGCAATCAGCCCCAGCATTTT
CASSSRTRSNQPQHF
>TRBV5-1|-|TRBJ1-1|many
TGCGCCAGCAGCTTGGCGACAGCTAACACTGAAGCTTTCTTT
CASSLATANTEAFF
>TRBV6-1|TRBD1|TRBJ2-7|many
TGTGCCAGCAGTAACGGACAGGGGACCTACGAGCAGTACTTC
CASSNGQGTYEQYF
>TRBV12-3/TRBV12-4|-|TRBJ2-3|once
TGTGCCAGCAGTTTAGTAGGACAGGGAGGGACAGATACGCAGTATTTT
CASSLVGQGGTDTQYF
>TRBV12-3/TRBV12-4|TRBD1|TRBJ2-2|many
TGTGCCAGCAGTACCGAAAGGACAGGGCGGGGCGGGGAGCTGTTTTTT
CASSTERTGRGGELFF
>TRBV16|-|TRBJ1-1|many
TGTGCCAGCAGCCAAAGCTACTACACTGAAGCTTTCTTT
CASSQSYYTEAFF
>TRBV19|TRBD1|TRBJ1-5|many
TGTGCCAGTAGTGTGACAGGGGGCAGCAATCAGCCCCAGCATTTT
CASSVTGGSNQPQHF
>TRBV11-2|-|TRBJ2-3|-
TGTGCCAGCAGCCTCCTTGGACAGCCTCCCCATACGCAGTATTTT
CASSLLGQPPHTQYF
>TRBV5-6|TRBD1|TRBJ2-5|many
TGTGCCAGCAGCTTGAGGACAGGGGGCCGAGAGACCCAGTACTTC
CASSLRTGGRETQYF
>TRBV12-3/TRBV12-4|TRBD1|TRBJ2-7|many
TGTGCCAGCAGCTTCGGGACAGGGGCCTACGAGCAGTACTTC
CASSFGTGAYEQYF
>TRBV15|-|TRBJ1-5|-
TGTGCCACCAGCAGAGAAGTGGGGAATCAGCCCCAGCATTTT
CATSREVGNQPQHF
>TRBV5-1|-|TRBJ1-4|few
TGCGCCAGCATGGAGAATGAAAAACTGTTTTTT
CASMENEKLFF
>TRBV28|-|TRBJ2-1|once
TGTGCCAGCTCACAACAGGGTGCGGCCTACAATGAGCAGTTCTTC
CASSQQGAAYNEQFF
>TRBV10-2|-|TRBJ1-4|-
TGCGCCAGCAGGCCCAATAGGGAAAAACTGTTTTTT
CASRPNREKLFF
>TRBV3-1|-|TRBJ2-1|many
TGTGCCAGCAGCCAGGGGCGCGGGCCCTCCTACAATGAGCAGTTCTTC
CASSQGRGPSYNEQFF
>TRBV4-1|-|TRBJ2-5|few
TGCGCCAGCAGCCAAGATCCGGCAGGGAGTGAGACCCAGTACTTC
CASSQDPAGSETQYF
>TRBV6-1|TRBD1|TRBJ1-1|-
TGTGCCAGCAGTCACAGGGGGCGGGGGAACACTGAAGCTTTCTTT
CASSHRGRGNTEAFF
>TRBV9|-|TRBJ2-5|-
TGTGCCAGCAGCGCAGTCACTACAGGGAAAGAGACCCAGTACTTC
CASSAVTTGKETQYF
>TRBV2|-|TRBJ2-3|many
TGTGCCAGCAGTGAAGGCCGGGACACCCGCACAGATACGCAGTATTTT
CASSEGRDTRTDTQYF
>TRBV7-9|TRBD2|TRBJ2-3|many
TGTGCCGGCAGCAGCCTAGCGGGACGCACAGATACGCAGTATTTT
CAGSSLAGRTDTQYF